This T cell receptor beta chain comes out of a study of T cell changes during pregnancy in multiple sclerosis (dated by TCRdb to the late 2010s). Notes on the research overall: The study examined how the T cell repertoire changed over the course of pregnancy in women with multiple sclerosis.

The library was made by the immunoSEQ multiplex PCR assay. The source is immuneACCESS, and TCRdb retained only in-frame sequences with V and J called. Part of the clones is not carried over; for the studies checked, unresolved V genes explain less than half of this, and the remainder is unexplained. The table for this sample lists 30,000 to 45,000 clones; 85% to 90% of them were counted only once. The ten largest clones take up under 0.75% of the sample. In regard to this clone: Its antigen specificity is not known. No base quality information exists; no much larger clone differs at one position. The sample carries other DNA sequences with the same CDR3.

The germline V gene supplies CDR1 MNHEY and CDR2 SVGAGI. Including the terminal cysteine and phenylalanine, the CDR3 comprises 14 residues. Kept here is only the CDR3 DNA, which spans 42 bases and is read in frame from base 1. Deletion took 6 bases off V and 7 bases off J, with a span of 16 bases between the germline ends. The sequences come from CD4+ T cells from peripheral blood mononuclear cells, collected in the first trimester of pregnancy. The V and J segments used are TRBV6-5 and TRBJ2-1; the D segment could be TRBD2, given 5 matching bases. The TCR comes from a female donor with multiple sclerosis, enrolled in a pregnancy study. The nucleotide sequence reads as follows: TGTGCCAGCAGCCCTAGTGGGAGTGGTAATGAGCAGTTCTTC. Its amino acids are CASSPSGSGNEQFF.